This T cell receptor beta chain is drawn from a study of blood T cell repertoires in COVID-19. Only in-frame clones appear in the TCRdb table, and some are missing; sequencing was by immunoSEQ multiplex PCR. The sample consists of 310,000 or so clones, about 90% of them appearing once. V was pared by 4 bases and J by 8 bases, with 14 bases between. CDR3 size: 13 residues. Looked up from germline, CDR1 is LGHNA and CDR2 is YNFKEQ. The sequenced sample consisted of PBMCs or T cells enriched from blood (not recorded which). The gene calls are TRBV4-2 and TRBJ1-1, with D tentatively TRBD1 (6 bases). The clonotype originates from a woman in her twenties or thirties who had recovered from COVID-19. In DNA, the CDR3 is TGTGCCAGCAGCCCTCGGACAGACCCAGAAGCTTTCTTT. Translation gives CASSPRTDPEAFF.